Below are 23 T cell receptor beta chains sequenced from a single sample in a study of blood T cell repertoires in COVID-19. Generated by immunoSEQ multiplex PCR, the TCRdb table keeps only in-frame clones and is missing some. The table shows 300,000 to 450,000 clones, with approximately 84% occurring only once. Sequences were obtained from PBMCs or T cells enriched from blood (not recorded which). All receptors come from a woman under 40 who had recovered from COVID-19.

The V and J genes are TRBV10-3 and TRBJ1-5; the D gene is possibly TRBD1 (5 bases). Germline V gene lookup returns CDR1 ENHRY and CDR2 SYGVKD. The V end was cut by 3 bases, the J end by 5 bases, with 17 bases between. The CDR3 totals 16 residues. CDR3 in amino acids: CAISDRGGITDQPQHF. CDR3 nucleotides: TGTGCCATCAGTGACCGGGGGGGTATAACCGATCAGCCCCAGCATTTT.

V gene TRBV3-1 (or the pseudogene TRBV3-2) combines with J gene TRBJ2-7; the match to TRBD2 covers 10 bases. Per germline, CDR1 LGHDT and CDR2 YNNKEL (reference sequence). V dropped 4 bases and J dropped 2; count of bases not matched to a gene: 5. The CDR3 is 15 residues long. CDR3 in DNA: TGTGCCAGCAGCCGATATAGCGGGGGGCCCTACGAGCAGTACTTC. Its translation is CASSRYSGGPYEQYF.

The chain carries TRBV19 and TRBJ2-3, with D possibly being TRBD1 (5 bases). This CDR3 region has 15 residues. CDR1 is LNHDA, CDR2 SQIVND, per germline (reference sequence). V shed 3 bases and J shed 1 base, with 11 bases lying between them. Written as DNA, the CDR3 is TGTGCCAGTAGTATCGCAGGGCAGGGCACAGATACGCAGTATTTT. Its translation is CASSIAGQGTDTQYF.

V and J are TRBV27 and TRBJ2-1, with D possibly being TRBD2 (5 bases). Trimming stripped 2 bases from V and 0 bases from J, with 11 bases between. The V gene's germline CDR1 is MNHEY and CDR2 SMNVEV (reference sequence). CDR3 length equals 16 residues. The CDR3 nucleotides are TGTGCCAGCAGTTTAAGGACTTCCTACTCCTACAATGAGCAGTTCTTC. Translated: CASSLRTSYSYNEQFF.

The chain links TRBV10-3 to TRBJ1-2, with 8 bases lining up with TRBD1. Looked up from germline, CDR1 is ENHRY and CDR2 is SYGVKD. This CDR3 spans 14 amino acids. The trim removed 8 bases at V and 5 bases at J, leaving 10 bases unmatched. The CDR3 spells CAIERGQGGYGYTF. The CDR3, as DNA: TGTGCCATCGAGAGAGGACAGGGAGGGTATGGCTACACCTTC.

In this sample, this clone turned up a few times. The chain employs TRBV5-4 and TRBJ1-6; 9 nucleotides match TRBD1. There are 15 residues in the CDR3. After removal of 4 bases from V and 6 bases from J, the junction contained 5 bases not matched to a gene. Germline-derived CDR1 and CDR2 are SGHNT and YYREEE (reference sequence). This chain's CDR3 is CASSSLDRGNSPLHF. CDR3 bases: TGTGCCAGCAGCAGCTTGGACAGGGGTAATTCACCCCTCCACTTT.

The rearrangement uses TRBV21-1 and TRBJ2-5; TRBD2 was called by the table and not checked on the DNA. TRBV21-1 counts as a pseudogene. This CDR3 comprises 17 residues. DNA for the CDR3: TGTGCCAGCCCGGCCGGAGGACTAGCGGGGGGTTGGGAGACCCAGTACTTC. Protein product: CASPAGGLAGGWETQYF.

The V and J genes are TRBV11-3 and TRBJ2-7, with D possibly TRBD2 on 7 matching bases. V shed 7 bases and J shed 6 bases, with 19 bases lying between them. Germline CDR1 SGHNT, CDR2 YENEEA. The CDR3 totals 14 residues. The CDR3 reads CASIRGGAQSEQYF. The CDR3 nucleotides read TGTGCCAGCATAAGGGGGGGGGCGCAGTCCGAGCAGTACTTC.

The chain recombines TRBV7-9 with TRBJ2-7; 8 nucleotides agree with TRBD1. The CDR3 contains 15 residues. V lost 5 bases to trimming and J lost 7 bases; unmatched junction nucleotides: 13. Germline values: CDR1 SEHNR, CDR2 FQNEAQ (reference sequence). In DNA, the CDR3 is TGTGCCAGCAGCCTGGGGACAGGATCTACGGGGGAGCAGTACTTC. Translation: CASSLGTGSTGEQYF.

The chain uses TRBV4-3 and TRBJ2-7; 9 bases match TRBD1. Germline CDR1 reads LGHNA; CDR2 reads YSLEER. V gave up 2 bases and J gave up 5 bases; unmatched junction bases: 10. This CDR3 spans 16 amino acids. The CDR3 sequence is CASSQPPGQGPHEQYF. The CDR3 DNA reads as TGCGCCAGCAGCCAACCCCCGGGACAGGGTCCCCACGAGCAGTACTTC.

The chain links TRBV29-1 to TRBJ2-1, with D unresolved. V was cut by 7 bases and J by 7 bases, with 8 bases left in between. There are 10 residues in the CDR3. Germline CDR1 reads SQVTM; CDR2 reads ANQGSEA. The CDR3 DNA sequence: TGCAGCGCCCAGGTAAATGAGCAGTTCTTC. Its protein is CSAQVNEQFF.

The rearrangement joins TRBV5-4 to TRBJ2-3, with D possibly TRBD2 on 6 matching bases. This CDR3 is built from 15 residues. Per the germline V gene, CDR1 is SGHNT and CDR2 is YYREEE (reference sequence). Trimming took off 4 bases at V and 4 bases at J, with 16 bases between the two ends. The DNA of the CDR3 is TGTGCCAGCAGCCCCGGCGGCGGGGATCCAGATACGCAGTATTTT. The encoded protein is CASSPGGGDPDTQYF.

This sequence joins TRBV7-9 and TRBJ2-1; 9 bases are shared with TRBD2. Losses at the gene ends were 10 bases for V and 8 bases for J; bases not matched to a gene: 12. Looked up from germline, CDR1 is SEHNR and CDR2 is FQNEAQ (reference sequence). This CDR3 region has 14 residues. The DNA for the CDR3 is TGTGCCACCCAGCGGGGGGCTGAGTTAGATGAGCAGTTCTTC. It is translated as CATQRGAELDEQFF.

The V call is TRBV9, the J call TRBJ2-1; 8 bases align to TRBD1. The CDR3 has 16 residues. J gave up 8 bases and V 0 bases, and 10 bases lay outside the gene matches. Per the germline V gene, CDR1 is SGDLS and CDR2 is YYNGEE. The DNA of the CDR3 is TGTGCCAGCAGCGTAGTGGGATCAGGGGGCGCGGATGAGCAGTTCTTC. As protein: CASSVVGSGGADEQFF.

The chain uses TRBV12-3 or TRBV12-4 and TRBJ1-1, with TRBD1 as a possible D gene (6 bases). With 6 bases removed from V and 6 bases from J, the gap between germline ends came to 11 bases. This CDR3 has 12 residues. The CDR3 DNA is TGTGCCAGCAGATATAGACAGGCTGAAGCTTTCTTT. It specifies CASRYRQAEAFF.

The chain is built from TRBV6-4 and TRBJ2-2, with TRBD1 matching 11 bases. Germline CDR1 reads MRHNA; CDR2 reads SNTAGT. The CDR3 extends over 15 amino acids. V dropped 5 bases and J dropped 6; count of bases not matched to a gene: 5. The CDR3, as DNA: TGTGCCAGCAGTCTGGGACAGGGGGAGGCCGGGGAGCTGTTTTTT. Its translation: CASSLGQGEAGELFF.

The DNA for the CDR3 is TGTGCCAGCAGCCTAGGACAGCATAAAAAACTGTTTTTT. This sequence encodes CASSLGQHKKLFF. The chain recombines TRBV27 with TRBJ1-4, with D possibly being TRBD1 (6 bases). Trimming stripped 6 bases from V and 9 bases from J, with 14 bases between. This CDR3 has 13 amino acids. The germline V gene has CDR1 MNHEY and CDR2 SMNVEV (reference sequence).

V is TRBV3-1 (or the pseudogene TRBV3-2) and J is TRBJ1-4, with 7 bases matching TRBD1. The CDR3 is made up of 14 amino acids. Germline V gene sequence: CDR1 LGHDT, CDR2 YNNKEL (reference sequence). The junction had 4 bases not matched to a gene; V was cut back by 5 bases and J by 4 bases. The CDR3 coding sequence is TGTGCCAGCAGCTCCAGACAGGGTAATGAAAAACTGTTTTTT. This translates into CASSSRQGNEKLFF.

The chain joins TRBV24-1 to TRBJ2-5; maybe TRBD2 (5 bases). The CDR3 loop spans 16 amino acids. Trimming removed 3 bases at V and 5 bases at J, with 18 bases between. The germline CDR1 and CDR2 sequences are KGHDR and SFDVKD. CDR3 residues: CATSDRARSRGETQYF. As DNA, the CDR3 is TGTGCCACCAGTGATCGCGCAAGGTCACGCGGGGAGACCCAGTACTTC.

The J gene is TRBJ2-1, the V gene TRBV5-4; TRBD2 matches 9 bases. V was clipped by 4 bases and J by 12 bases; unmatched bases: 8. There are 13 residues in the CDR3. The germline gives CDR1 SGHNT, CDR2 YYREEE (reference sequence). CDR3 DNA: TGTGCCAGCAGCGCGGGGGGGGAAGGGGCGCAGTTCTTC. It specifies CASSAGGEGAQFF.

The chain employs TRBV11-2 and TRBJ1-3; the D is unclear. Germline CDR1 is SGHAT and CDR2 is FQNNGV. This CDR3 is 15 amino acids long. Trimming took 0 bases from V and 1 from J, leaving 7 bases between them. CDR3 region: CASSLEGDSGNTIYF. Written as DNA, the CDR3 is TGTGCCAGCAGCTTAGAGGGCGATTCTGGAAACACCATATATTTT.

The chain joins TRBV12-3 or TRBV12-4 to TRBJ1-6, with a weak D call TRBD1 (5 bases). CDR3 length: 13 amino acids. Trimming stripped 6 bases from V and 9 bases from J, with 12 bases between. The CDR3 loop reads CASSIRGGSPLHF. The CDR3 DNA is TGTGCCAGCAGCATAAGGGGCGGTTCACCCCTCCACTTT.

V gene TRBV28 combines with J gene TRBJ1-2, with a possible D match to TRBD1 (6 bases). CDR3 size: 14 residues. The ends were cut back, 6 bases at V and 8 bases at J, with 19 bases in the middle. Germline assignment: CDR1 MDHEN and CDR2 SYDVKM. CDR3 sequence reads: CASRLGGGAQGYTF. Written as DNA, the CDR3 is TGTGCCAGCAGACTTGGTGGGGGGGCGCAAGGCTACACCTTC.